This T cell receptor (beta chain) was sequenced for a study of blood T cells in healthy people across ages. This clonotype was picked up many times. The second PCR ran roughly 6 to 11 cycles with a sample-barcoded 5' primer and J-beta primers. Using its own MiXCR run on the 5' RACE reads, TCRdb lists one record per CDR3 protein. The table lists about 840,000 distinct CDR3 sequences, under 35% of them singletons. The CDR3 is made up of 14 amino acids. The germline V gene has CDR1 SGHTA and CDR2 FQGNSA. The V and J ends lost 3 bases and 3 bases respectively, with 12 bases between them. The same sample was also studied in work on T cells of mothers and their children.

Sequencing input: blood. The TCR was taken from a woman between 40 and 50 years old in good health. The gene calls are TRBV7-2 and TRBJ2-7; D is perhaps TRBD1 (5 bases). CDR3 DNA sequence: TGTGCCAGCAGCTTTGGCCAGGGCGGCTACGAGCAGTACTTC. This sequence encodes CASSFGQGGYEQYF.